The 28 T cell receptor beta chains below were found in one sample sequenced in a study of cytomegalovirus exposure and HLA in healthy donors. 60 Vbeta and 13 Jbeta primers were used in PCR. The method was immunoSEQ multiplex PCR; TCRdb's version includes in-frame clones alone and lacks a portion of them. The data hold some 160,000 clones, with around three quarters observed a single time. Sequencing was carried out using PBMCs. The receptor source for this set is a man aged 40-50 years in good health and CMV-seronegative.

V and J are TRBV2 and TRBJ2-7; 9 nucleotides match TRBD2. Germline V gene lookup returns CDR1 SNHLY and CDR2 FYNNEI. Trimming cost V 5 bases and J 9 bases; bases outside gene matches: 14. This CDR3 comprises 15 residues. This chain's CDR3 is CASSPPGLAGIGQYF. CDR3 in DNA: TGTGCCAGCAGTCCCCCGGGTCTAGCGGGAATTGGGCAGTACTTC. The full variable domain, rest sourced from reference TRBV2 and TRBJ2-7, is EPEVTQTPSHQVTQMGQEVILRCVPISNHLYFYWYRQILGQKVEFLVSFYNNEISEKSEIFDDQFSVERPDGSNFTLKIRSTKLEDSAMYFCASSPPGLAGIGQYFGPGTRLTVT.

This clone was found once. The chain has TRBV7-9 and TRBJ1-2; the match to TRBD1 covers 9 bases. The CDR3 loop spans 16 amino acids. Germline trimming cut 0 bases from V and 4 bases from J; bases unmatched to any gene: 6. CDR1 SEHNR and CDR2 FQNEAQ come from the germline V gene (reference sequence). Here the CDR3 DNA reads TGTGCCAGCAGCTTAGCGTCGGGACAGGGAAGCTATGGCTACACCTTC. Translation gives CASSLASGQGSYGYTF. Supplemented by reference TRBV7-9 and TRBJ1-2, the full variable domain reads DTGVSQNPRHKITKRGQNVTFRCDPISEHNRLYWYRQTLGQGPEFLTYFQNEAQLEKSRLLSDRFSAERPKGSFSTLEIQRTEQGDSAMYLCASSLASGQGSYGYTFGSGTRLTVV.

The V gene is TRBV9, the J gene TRBJ2-3, with a possible D match to TRBD2 (5 bases). The V gene's germline CDR1 is SGDLS and CDR2 YYNGEE. This CDR3 spans 14 amino acids. V shed 2 bases and J shed 0 bases, with 7 bases lying between them. The CDR3, as DNA: TGTGCCAGCAGCGTCGGACTGAGCACAGATACGCAGTATTTT. Translating gives CASSVGLSTDTQYF.

The chain joins TRBV5-1 to TRBJ2-1; 13 positions agree with TRBD2. The CDR3 covers 16 residues. The J segment lost 7 bases and the V segment lost 4 bases, leaving 8 bases of the junction unmatched. Germline V gene lookup returns CDR1 SGHRS and CDR2 YFSETQ. Written as DNA, the CDR3 is TGCGCCAGCAGCCCCCAGCAACTAGCGGGAGGGAATGAGCAGTTCTTC. Encoded protein: CASSPQQLAGGNEQFF.

V usage is TRBV5-1 and J usage is TRBJ2-3, with TRBD1 matching over 11 bases. The V gene end was trimmed by 4 bases and the J gene end by 8 bases; junction bases not matched to a gene: 15. The CDR3 is 17 residues long. The germline V gene has CDR1 SGHRS and CDR2 YFSETQ. CDR3 residues: CASSGTPGQGGMGTQYF. The CDR3 nucleotides are TGCGCCAGCAGCGGAACCCCGGGACAGGGGGGGATGGGTACGCAGTATTTT.

This chain joins TRBV11-3 and TRBJ1-2; 7 nucleotides match TRBD1. V lost 2 bases and J lost 4; bases outside the gene matches: 4. Germline loops: CDR1 SGHNT, CDR2 YENEEA. This CDR3 region has 14 residues. CDR3 amino acids: CASSLSGDSYGYTF. CDR3 in DNA: TGTGCCAGCAGCTTATCTGGGGACAGCTATGGCTACACCTTC.

This chain links TRBV6-6 with TRBJ1-1; TRBD1 aligns across 8 bases. Trimming cost V 2 bases and J 4 bases; bases outside gene matches: 9. Germline V CDR1 and CDR2: MNHNY, SVGAGI (reference sequence). The CDR3 loop spans 16 amino acids. The CDR3 spells CASSYDFQGASTEAFF. CDR3 DNA sequence: TGTGCCAGCAGTTACGATTTTCAGGGGGCTAGCACTGAAGCTTTCTTT.

This chain connects TRBV5-1 to TRBJ2-1; possibly TRBD2 for D (6 bases). Trimming removed 2 bases from V and 3 bases from J, with 15 bases in between. CDR1 and CDR2 (germline): SGHRS, YFSETQ. This CDR3 has 16 residues. The CDR3 DNA reads TGCGCCAGCAGCTTTGGGCTAGCGCGGATCTACAATGAGCAGTTCTTC. Its protein is CASSFGLARIYNEQFF.

The J gene is TRBJ2-5, the V gene TRBV2; D possibly corresponds to TRBD1 (5 bases). The CDR3 sequence is 11 residues long. Germline V CDR1 and CDR2: SNHLY, FYNNEI. Trimming pared 8 bases from V and 4 bases from J, leaving 8 bases between. The CDR3 spells CASEQGETQYF. The CDR3 nucleotides read TGTGCCAGCGAGCAGGGAGAGACCCAGTACTTC.

The chain couples TRBV7-9 to TRBJ2-1; 7 nucleotides align to TRBD1. J gave up 9 bases and V 3 bases, and 8 bases lay outside the gene matches. This CDR3 has 14 residues. Germline CDR1 SEHNR, CDR2 FQNEAQ (reference sequence). CDR3 coding DNA: TGTGCCAGCAGCTTTACAGGGGCGGGTTTTGAGCAGTTCTTC. This gives the protein CASSFTGAGFEQFF.

The chain combines TRBV5-1 with TRBJ1-1; maybe TRBD1 (6 bases). CDR1 is SGHRS and CDR2 is YFSETQ in the germline V gene. The CDR3 sequence is 13 residues long. V lost 2 bases, J lost 5 bases, and 10 bases lay in between. CDR3 bases: TGCGCCAGCAGCTTAGGGGGGGGTACTGAAGCTTTCTTT. This translates into CASSLGGGTEAFF.

This clone was observed a handful of times. V gene TRBV5-1 combines with J gene TRBJ2-1; 10 bases are shared with TRBD1. V lost 3 bases and J lost 8; bases outside the gene matches: 5. There are 14 residues in the CDR3. Germline CDR1 SGHRS, CDR2 YFSETQ. CDR3 protein: CASSWGQGTDEQFF. The CDR3 DNA reads TGCGCCAGCAGCTGGGGACAGGGGACGGATGAGCAGTTCTTC.

About this clone itself: Other DNA sequences within the sample encode an identical CDR3. The CDR3 protein is CASSPGLAGGPGYNEQFF. Written as DNA, the CDR3 is TGTGCCAGCAGCCCGGGACTAGCGGGAGGTCCGGGTTACAATGAGCAGTTCTTC. The chain recombines TRBV7-6 with TRBJ2-1; 15 nucleotides line up with TRBD2. The V and J ends lost 5 bases and 4 bases, in that order; junction bases with no gene match: 9. The germline V gene has CDR1 SGHVS and CDR2 FNYEAQ. The CDR3 totals 18 residues.

This chain connects TRBV4-1 to TRBJ1-6, with no clear D. Trimming took 0 bases from V and 13 from J, leaving 10 bases between them. CDR3 length: 13 amino acids. Germline V gene data show CDR1 as MGHRA and CDR2 as YSYEKL. CDR3 sequence: CASSQDLELPLHF. The CDR3 DNA sequence: TGCGCCAGCAGCCAAGATCTTGAGCTTCCCCTCCACTTT.

This clone was detected only a few times. The J gene is TRBJ2-1, the V gene TRBV7-2; the D gene is possibly TRBD2 (6 bases). CDR3 length equals 14 residues. Germline V gene lookup returns CDR1 SGHTA and CDR2 FQGNSA. Trimming stripped 3 bases from V and 3 bases from J, with 9 bases between. CDR3: CASSFDGGYNEQFF. The CDR3, as DNA: TGTGCCAGCAGCTTTGACGGGGGCTACAATGAGCAGTTCTTC.

This chain connects TRBV5-6 to TRBJ2-1; tentative D call: TRBD1 (5 bases). V was pared by 4 bases and J by 6 bases, with 11 bases between. Germline values: CDR1 SGHDT, CDR2 YYEEEE. The CDR3 consists of 13 residues. For the CDR3, the DNA is TGTGCCAGCAGCCCTAGGGGAATCAATGAGCAGTTCTTC. It is translated as CASSPRGINEQFF.

This chain connects TRBV5-6 to TRBJ1-2; no clear D gene. This CDR3 spans 15 amino acids. The V end was cut by 4 bases, the J end by 2 bases, with 15 bases between. Germline V gene lookup returns CDR1 SGHDT and CDR2 YYEEEE. This CDR3 is CASSITPGVNYGYTF. As DNA, the CDR3 is TGTGCCAGCAGCATTACCCCTGGAGTCAACTATGGCTACACCTTC.

The chain is built from TRBV6-6 and TRBJ1-2, with 7 bases matching TRBD1. With V trimmed by 2 bases and J by 3 bases, 6 bases remained unmatched. The germline CDR1 and CDR2 sequences are MNHNY and SVGAGI (reference sequence). This CDR3 comprises 15 residues. The CDR3, as DNA: TGTGCCAGCAGTTACGCAGACAGGGTCGACTATGGCTACACCTTC. The encoded protein is CASSYADRVDYGYTF.

The chain employs TRBV4-1 and TRBJ1-2; no clear D gene. CDR1 and CDR2 from the germline V gene are MGHRA and YSYEKL. With 0 bases removed from V and 2 bases from J, the gap between germline ends came to 7 bases. The CDR3 length is 14 residues. DNA of the CDR3: TGCGCCAGCAGCCAAGATTACAGAAACTATGGCTACACCTTC. Translating it yields CASSQDYRNYGYTF.

CDR3 residues: CSAREGDEQFF. The CDR3 DNA is TGCAGTGCTAGAGAGGGAGATGAGCAGTTCTTC. The chain couples TRBV20-1 to TRBJ2-1; perhaps TRBD2 as D (5 bases). The germline V and J ends were trimmed by 0 bases and 8 bases, with 5 bases remaining between them. Germline lookup yields CDR1 DFQATT and CDR2 SNEGSKA (reference sequence). CDR3 size: 11 residues.

Regarding this clone: Relative to the germline gene, one junction end is altered; a read error may explain this. This sequence joins TRBV7-9 and TRBJ2-5; 14 bases map to TRBD2. This CDR3 contains 18 residues. The germline gives CDR1 SEHNR, CDR2 FQNEAQ (reference sequence). The CDR3, as DNA: TGTTCCAGCAGCTTCACTCGAGGGACTAGCGGGAGTGGAGAGACCCAGTACTTC. This translates into CSSSFTRGTSGSGETQYF. Full variable domain (remainder filled in from reference TRBV7-9 and TRBJ2-5): DTGVSQNPRHKITKRGQNVTFRCDPISEHNRLYWYRQTLGQGPEFLTYFQNEAQLEKSRLLSDRFSAERPKGSFSTLEIQRTEQGDSAMYLCSSSFTRGTSGSGETQYFGPGTRLLVL.

The chain carries TRBV4-3 and TRBJ1-2, with 7 bases identical to TRBD1. Looked up from germline, CDR1 is LGHNA and CDR2 is YSLEER. J gave up 3 bases and V 4 bases, and 8 bases lay outside the gene matches. The CDR3 covers 15 residues. The CDR3 DNA sequence: TGCGCCAGCAGCCCAAGACAGGGAGGATACTATGGCTACACCTTC. It yields the protein CASSPRQGGYYGYTF.

This clone was found once. The chain links TRBV10-3 to TRBJ1-1; D is undetermined. This CDR3 contains 17 residues. Deletions cut 2 bases from V and 1 base from J, with 17 bases between. The V gene's germline CDR1 is ENHRY and CDR2 SYGVKD. This CDR3 is CAISEKGRRSGNTEAFF. The CDR3 bases are TGTGCCATCAGTGAGAAAGGCAGGAGGTCGGGGAACACTGAAGCTTTCTTT.

This sequence joins TRBV6-4 and TRBJ1-6; tentatively, D is TRBD1 (5 bases). Deletions cut 3 bases from V and 7 bases from J, with 13 bases between. The CDR3 totals 15 residues. Germline CDR1 and CDR2: MRHNA and SNTAGT. As DNA, the CDR3 is TGTGCCAGCAGTGAAGCTCCCGACAGCAATTCACCCCTCCACTTT. This encodes CASSEAPDSNSPLHF.

The chain uses TRBV11-2 and TRBJ2-7; D is uncertain. V lost 0 bases and J lost 5, with 17 bases in between. CDR1 and CDR2 from the germline V gene are SGHAT and FQNNGV. The CDR3 length is 16 residues. CDR3: CASSLDRRTLVDEQYF. In DNA form, the CDR3 reads TGTGCCAGCAGCTTAGATAGAAGAACCTTGGTCGACGAGCAGTACTTC.

The chain couples TRBV5-1 to TRBJ2-5; D possibly corresponds to TRBD2 (6 bases). The CDR3 is 15 residues long. Trimming took 4 bases from V and 1 from J, leaving 14 bases between them. Germline V gene lookup returns CDR1 SGHRS and CDR2 YFSETQ. CDR3 residues: CASSQTSGLQETQYF. The CDR3 nucleotides read TGCGCCAGCAGCCAGACCTCGGGACTCCAAGAGACCCAGTACTTC.

This sequence joins TRBV5-4 and TRBJ2-7, with 7 bases matching TRBD2. J gave up 6 bases and V 7 bases, and 13 bases lay outside the gene matches. The CDR3 is 14 amino acids. Germline values: CDR1 SGHNT, CDR2 YYREEE (reference sequence). This CDR3 is CASHTGTTSSEQYF. CDR3 nucleotide sequence: TGTGCCAGCCACACCGGGACTACCTCTTCCGAGCAGTACTTC.

This clone was counted a few times. The chain links TRBV5-4 to TRBJ1-4; 9 bases are a match to TRBD1. The ends lost 4 bases at V and 5 bases at J; junction bases unmatched: 6. CDR3 length: 15 residues. The germline CDR1 and CDR2 sequences are SGHNT and YYREEE (reference sequence). In nucleotides, the CDR3 is TGTGCCAGCAGCGAGTCGACAGGGGGGAATGAAAAACTGTTTTTT. It specifies CASSESTGGNEKLFF.